This TCR beta chain was profiled in a study of cytomegalovirus exposure and HLA in healthy donors. This CDR3 has 17 residues. Germline loops: CDR1 LNHDA, CDR2 SQIVND (reference sequence). Only a few counts were recorded for this clone. The germline gene is not matched at one end of the junction; a read error may be the cause. The PCR was carried out with 60 Vbeta primers and 13 Jbeta primers. Sequencing used immunoSEQ multiplex PCR; TCRdb keeps in-frame clones, though not all of them. The sample lists 130,000 or so clones; 8.5% to 10% were seen once. Sample: PBMCs. The V and J genes are TRBV19 and TRBJ2-7, with 11 positions matching TRBD1. The receptor comes from a middle-aged man in good health and CMV-seronegative. CDR3 in DNA: TGTGCCAGTAGTAGCTTGGGGACAGGGGGTTTTTCCTTCGAGCAGTACTTC. Its translation is CASSSLGTGGFSFEQYF. The entire variable domain, with the rest obtained from reference TRBV19 and TRBJ2-7, is as follows: DGGITQSPKYLFRKEGQNVTLSCEQNLNHDAMYWYRQDPGQGLRLIYYSQIVNDFQKGDIAEGYSVSREKKESFPLTVTSAQKNPTAFYLCASSSLGTGGFSFEQYFGPGTRLTVT.